The rows below give T cell receptor beta chains drawn from one sample of a study of technical replicates of blood from several donors. Profiling relied on immunoSEQ multiplex PCR, and the TCRdb table lists in-frame clones only, not all of them. The sample lists more than 70,000 clones, about 96% seen once, with roughly 0.2% in the top ten. Input material: T cells isolated from PBMCs. These receptors were collected from a human donor in good health. Both conserved end residues are part of each CDR3. D genes are given only for firm matches. Clone sizes are given selectively: once, few, many, or a class where the clone is expanded.

D gene	J gene	clone size	CDR3 length	V gene	CDR3 protein	CDR3 DNA
-	TRBJ1-2	-	12	TRBV19	CASSFTPYGYTF	TGTGCCAGTAGTTTTACACCCTATGGCTACACCTTC
TRBD2	TRBJ2-7	-	15	TRBV13	CASSLNGLAGVEQYF	TGTGCCAGCAGCCTTAACGGACTAGCGGGAGTAGAGCAGTACTTC
-	TRBJ1-2	-	14	TRBV30	CAWSQQAGHYGYTF	TGTGCCTGGAGTCAACAGGCAGGGCACTATGGCTACACCTTC
-	TRBJ1-5	-	13	TRBV7-8	CASAGERGQPQHF	TGTGCCAGCGCAGGGGAACGAGGTCAGCCCCAGCATTTT
-	TRBJ2-7	-	11	TRBV10-1	CASSEGPEEYF	TGCGCCAGCAGTGAAGGGCCGGAGGAGTACTTC
TRBD1	TRBJ2-7	-	15	TRBV11-3	CASSHSGTGTPEQYF	TGTGCCAGCAGCCACTCCGGGACAGGGACCCCCGAGCAGTACTTC
-	TRBJ2-3	once	16	TRBV13	CASSLERGGATDTQYF	TGTGCCAGCAGCTTAGAACGGGGCGGGGCCACAGATACGCAGTATTTT
-	TRBJ2-6	-	15	TRBV28	CASTPSGFGANVLTF	TGTGCCAGCACCCCATCGGGGTTTGGGGCCAACGTCCTGACTTTC
-	TRBJ2-1	-	15	TRBV6-5	CASSYSPVRPNEQFF	TGTGCCAGCAGTTACTCTCCAGTCAGGCCCAATGAGCAGTTCTTC
-	TRBJ2-1	-	15	TRBV7-3	CASSLSSSSYNEQFF	TGTGCCAGCAGCTTATCTAGCAGCTCCTACAATGAGCAGTTCTTC
TRBD2	TRBJ2-5	-	16	TRBV28	CASSPSRLAGAETQYF	TGTGCCAGCAGTCCGAGCCGACTAGCGGGAGCGGAGACCCAGTACTTC
-	TRBJ2-7	-	14	TRBV15	CATSRSTTGSEQYF	TGTGCCACCAGCAGAAGCACTACAGGGTCCGAGCAGTACTTC
-	TRBJ2-7	-	13	TRBV4-1	CASSQEQTYEQYF	TGCGCCAGCAGCCAAGAACAGACCTACGAGCAGTACTTC
-	TRBJ2-7	-	16	TRBV4-1	CASSHAQGHGAYEQYF	TGCGCCAGCAGCCACGCCCAGGGACATGGAGCCTACGAGCAGTACTTC
TRBD1	TRBJ2-5	once	16	TRBV7-9	CASTFVSGTAQETQYF	TGTGCCAGCACCTTCGTCTCCGGGACAGCGCAAGAGACCCAGTACTTC
-	TRBJ2-1	-	16	TRBV5-4	CASSLVSSATNNEQFF	TGTGCCAGCAGCTTGGTGTCTAGCGCAACAAACAATGAGCAGTTCTTC
TRBD1	TRBJ2-7	-	16	TRBV7-9	CASSTNAGTASYEQYF	TGTGCCAGCAGCACGAACGCCGGGACAGCCTCCTACGAGCAGTACTTC
-	TRBJ1-4	-	13	TRBV30	CAWGRGGSEKLFF	TGTGCCTGGGGACGGGGGGGGAGTGAAAAACTGTTTTTT
-	TRBJ2-7	-	14	TRBV29-1	CSVGHREVIHEQYF	TGCAGCGTTGGCCACAGGGAAGTTATCCACGAGCAGTACTTC
TRBD1	TRBJ2-2	-	15	TRBV13	CASRRRGISTGELFF	TGTGCCAGCAGACGCAGGGGGATCTCTACCGGGGAGCTGTTTTTT
TRBD2	TRBJ2-7	-	16	TRBV27	CASSSPGLAGSYEQYF	TGTGCCAGCAGTTCCCCTGGGCTAGCGGGGTCCTACGAGCAGTACTTC
-	TRBJ1-1	-	13	TRBV19	CASSQGIWSEAFF	TGTGCCAGTAGTCAGGGGATTTGGTCTGAAGCTTTCTTT
-	TRBJ1-4	-	16	TRBV5-6	CASSVGNDRYNEKLFF	TGTGCCAGCAGCGTGGGGAACGACAGGTACAATGAAAAACTGTTTTTT
-	TRBJ1-1	-	13	TRBV30	CAWSPQMNTEAFF	TGTGCCTGGAGCCCTCAGATGAACACTGAAGCTTTCTTT
-	TRBJ2-1	-	15	TRBV5-1	CASSLAQGGFNEQFF	TGCGCCAGCAGCTTGGCGCAGGGTGGCTTCAATGAGCAGTTCTTC
TRBD1	TRBJ2-7	-	15	TRBV7-7	CASSPGEGAFYEQYF	TGTGCTAGCAGCCCCGGAGAGGGGGCGTTCTACGAGCAGTACTTC
TRBD1	TRBJ1-5	-	16	TRBV5-5	CASSPQGAGSNQPQHF	TGTGCCAGCAGCCCGCAGGGGGCAGGGAGCAATCAGCCCCAGCATTTT
-	TRBJ1-2	-	16	TRBV9	CASSVLERGMIYGYTF	TGTGCCAGCAGCGTACTTGAAAGGGGGATGATCTATGGCTACACCTTC
TRBD2	TRBJ2-3	-	17	TRBV7-8	CASRDIEAGGRRDTQYF	TGTGCCAGCAGGGACATAGAGGCGGGAGGGCGCAGGGATACGCAGTATTTT
-	TRBJ1-1	once	16	TRBV4-1	CASSPPGRGRMTEAFF	TGCGCCAGCAGCCCCCCTGGGCGGGGGCGTATGACTGAAGCTTTCTTT
-	TRBJ2-2	-	14	TRBV10-2	CASSLGLNPGELFF	TGCGCCAGCAGCCTCGGACTCAATCCCGGGGAGCTGTTTTTT
-	TRBJ2-7	-	14	TRBV5-4	CASSLGRGSYEQYF	TGTGCCAGCAGCTTGGGGCGGGGCTCCTACGAGCAGTACTTC
-	TRBJ2-1	once	15	TRBV15	CATSTRQELYNEQFF	TGTGCCACCAGCACCCGACAAGAACTCTACAATGAGCAGTTCTTC
-	TRBJ1-5	-	15	TRBV4-1	CASSHRLDSNQPQHF	TGCGCCAGCAGCCACAGGTTAGATAGCAATCAGCCCCAGCATTTT
-	TRBJ2-1	-	16	TRBV14	CASSQEGRAPYNEQFF	TGTGCCAGCAGCCAAGAAGGGAGAGCACCCTACAATGAGCAGTTCTTC
TRBD2	TRBJ2-5	once	13	TRBV2	CASASGEMETQYF	TGTGCCAGCGCAAGCGGGGAGATGGAGACCCAGTACTTC
TRBD2	TRBJ2-2	-	14	TRBV6-6	CASSPSGTTGELFF	TGTGCCAGCAGCCCTAGCGGAACCACCGGGGAGCTGTTTTTT
-	TRBJ2-5	-	15	TRBV6-1	CASSEEDEGWRTQYF	TGTGCCAGCAGTGAAGAGGATGAGGGCTGGCGGACCCAGTACTTC
TRBD1	TRBJ2-2	-	16	TRBV2	CASSEQGDINTGELFF	TGTGCCAGCAGTGAACAGGGGGATATAAACACCGGGGAGCTGTTTTTT
-	TRBJ2-2	-	16	TRBV14	CASSHYGRTGSGELFF	TGTGCCAGCAGCCACTACGGCCGCACGGGAAGCGGGGAGCTGTTTTTT
-	TRBJ1-2	-	15	TRBV18	CASSPPPGSNYGYTF	TGTGCCAGCTCACCACCGCCAGGGTCTAACTATGGCTACACCTTC
-	TRBJ1-1	-	16	TRBV4-2	CASSQEHPYSRTEAFF	TGTGCCAGCAGCCAAGAACATCCATACTCGAGGACTGAAGCTTTCTTT
-	TRBJ1-2	-	15	TRBV21-1	CASSKGDRVNYGYTF	TGTGCCAGCAGCAAAGGGGACAGGGTGAACTATGGCTACACCTTC
-	TRBJ2-2	-	12	TRBV5-4	CASSLATGELFF	TGTGCCAGCAGCTTGGCGACCGGGGAGCTGTTTTTT
-	TRBJ1-5	-	13	TRBV27	CASSQGSTQPQHF	TGTGCCAGCAGTCAGGGGTCGACTCAGCCCCAGCATTTT
TRBD1	TRBJ2-5	-	14	TRBV7-9	CASSRTGQGETQYF	TGTGCCAGCAGCCGCACTGGACAGGGAGAGACCCAGTACTTC
-	TRBJ1-2	-	17	TRBV7-5	CVRSLSGSGQTNYGYTF	TGTGTCAGAAGCTTATCCGGCAGCGGTCAGACTAACTATGGCTACACCTTC
TRBD2	TRBJ2-4	once	18	TRBV5-1	CASSLVAQGSGGKNIQYF	TGCGCCAGCAGCTTGGTTGCGCAGGGTTCGGGGGGCAAAAACATTCAGTACTTC
-	TRBJ1-2	once	16	TRBV4-1	CASIERVSPTVYGYTF	TGCGCCAGCATCGAGAGGGTCAGCCCGACTGTCTATGGCTACACCTTC
-	TRBJ2-4	-	15	TRBV28	CASQSRPTAKNIQYF	TGTGCCAGCCAAAGCCGCCCTACAGCCAAAAACATTCAGTACTTC
-	TRBJ1-1	-	12	TRBV19	CASSPSPTEAFF	TGTGCCAGTTCTCCTTCCCCCACTGAAGCTTTCTTT
TRBD2	TRBJ2-1	-	15	TRBV6-5	CASRGTSGTHNEQFF	TGTGCCAGCAGGGGGACTAGCGGGACCCACAATGAGCAGTTCTTC
-	TRBJ1-4	-	14	TRBV2	CASSPTTTNEKLFF	TGTGCCAGCAGTCCCACAACAACTAATGAAAAACTGTTTTTT
TRBD1	TRBJ1-3	-	15	TRBV4-1	CASSQKQGGGNTIYF	TGCGCCAGCAGCCAAAAACAGGGGGGTGGAAACACCATATATTTT
TRBD2	TRBJ2-5	-	15	TRBV5-1	CASTVGGTQEETQYF	TGCGCCAGCACCGTGGGGGGGACGCAGGAAGAGACCCAGTACTTC
TRBD2	TRBJ2-7	-	20	TRBV5-8	CASSIGLAGWVLYWVYEQYF	TGTGCCAGCAGCATTGGACTAGCGGGATGGGTGCTCTATTGGGTCTACGAGCAGTACTTC
-	TRBJ1-1	-	12	TRBV28	CASSRGTSEAFF	TGTGCCAGCAGCCGCGGGACTTCTGAAGCTTTCTTT
TRBD1	TRBJ1-1	-	15	TRBV7-9	CASSPGTGAYTEAFF	TGTGCCAGCAGCCCCGGGACAGGGGCTTACACTGAAGCTTTCTTT
-	TRBJ1-4	-	15	TRBV18	CASSPPESANEKLFF	TGTGCCAGCTCACCACCGGAGTCCGCTAATGAAAAACTGTTTTTT